The 9 T cell receptor beta chains reported below all come from one sample, sequenced in a study of blood T cell repertoires in COVID-19. Assay: immunoSEQ multiplex PCR; the TCRdb copy retains only in-frame clones and omits some. In the table there are around 76,000 clones, over 80% of which are singletons. Sequencing used peripheral blood. Receptors originate from a man between 45 and 60 years old with COVID-19, enrolled during active disease.

The chain combines TRBV2 with TRBJ2-1; a weak D match, TRBD2 (6 bases). Between the trimmed V and J ends, which lost 5 bases and 10 bases, there was a span of 12 bases. The CDR3 has 12 amino acids. Germline V gives CDR1 SNHLY, CDR2 FYNNEI. DNA of the CDR3: TGTGCCAGCAGTACGGCTAGCGTAGAGCAGTTCTTC. Its translation: CASSTASVEQFF.

V is TRBV5-1 and J is TRBJ2-3; tentatively, D is TRBD2 (6 bases). The germline V and J ends were trimmed by 6 bases and 0 bases, with 20 bases remaining between them. The CDR3 length is 17 residues. Germline-derived CDR1 and CDR2 are SGHRS and YFSETQ. CDR3 nucleotide sequence: TGCGCCAGCAAAACTACCACCGGGACTCATAGCACAGATACGCAGTATTTT. This gives the protein CASKTTTGTHSTDTQYF.

The chain joins TRBV5-1 to TRBJ2-2; the match to TRBD1 covers 8 bases. Germline trimming cut 3 bases from V and 4 bases from J; bases unmatched to any gene: 5. The germline CDR1 and CDR2 sequences are SGHRS and YFSETQ. CDR3 size: 15 residues. The CDR3 nucleotides are TGCGCCAGCAGCTCGGCTACAGGGGGCACCGGGGAGCTGTTTTTT. Protein: CASSSATGGTGELFF.

The chain carries TRBV7-8 and TRBJ2-2; D is unclear. The germline V gene encodes CDR1 SGHVS and CDR2 FQNEAQ. CDR3 size: 15 residues. With 2 bases removed from V and 2 bases from J, the gap between germline ends came to 9 bases. The CDR3: CASSLLLLNTGELFF. CDR3 coding DNA: TGTGCCAGCAGCTTATTACTCCTCAACACCGGGGAGCTGTTTTTT.

The chain recombines TRBV13 with TRBJ1-3; D is undetermined. The CDR3 sequence is 15 residues long. Germline V gene sequence: CDR1 PRHDT, CDR2 FYEKMQ (reference sequence). With 0 bases removed from V and 0 bases from J, the gap between germline ends came to 6 bases. Here the CDR3 DNA reads TGTGCCAGCAGCTTAGGAGGGAGCTCTGGAAACACCATATATTTT. It translates to CASSLGGSSGNTIYF.

V usage is TRBV19 and J usage is TRBJ1-4; 10 bases are shared with TRBD1. V lost 8 bases and J lost 4; bases outside the gene matches: 7. CDR1 LNHDA and CDR2 SQIVND come from the germline V gene (reference sequence). This CDR3 is built from 15 residues. This CDR3 is CASLGQGSGNEKLFF. CDR3 DNA: TGTGCCAGTCTGGGACAGGGGTCTGGTAATGAAAAACTGTTTTTT.

This rearrangement joins TRBV9 to TRBJ1-4; 9 bases are shared with TRBD1. Germline V lookup: CDR1 SGDLS, CDR2 YYNGEE. The CDR3 totals 14 residues. J gave up 7 bases and V 3 bases, and 4 bases lay outside the gene matches. The CDR3 region is CASSEDRGFEKLFF. CDR3 sequence (DNA): TGTGCCAGCAGCGAGGACAGGGGTTTTGAAAAACTGTTTTTT.

The chain uses TRBV6-6 and TRBJ1-2; TRBD1 matches 9 bases. Germline V gives CDR1 MNHNY, CDR2 SVGAGI (reference sequence). V dropped 5 bases and J dropped 6; count of bases not matched to a gene: 7. The CDR3 is made up of 14 amino acids. As DNA, the CDR3 is TGTGCCAGCAGTATAACAGGGGGCGTCAATGGCTACACCTTC. Amino acid sequence: CASSITGGVNGYTF.

The rearrangement links TRBV6-5 to TRBJ2-7; 7 bases align to TRBD2. Trimming at V came to 6 bases and at J to 4 bases, leaving 9 bases not matched to a gene. Germline CDR1 reads MNHEY; CDR2 reads SVGAGI. This CDR3 comprises 14 residues. The CDR3 DNA sequence: TGTGCCAGCAGGTTCGTGCGGGAGAGGTACGAGCAGTACTTC. The encoded protein is CASRFVRERYEQYF.